This T cell receptor (beta chain) was profiled in a study of identical twins. At least ten counts were recorded for this clonotype. TCRdb processed the 5' RACE reads anew with MiXCR; each CDR3 protein has one entry. The sample shows roughly 1.6 million distinct CDR3 sequences, about 32% of them seen only once. This CDR3 region has 14 residues. Trimming pared 2 bases from V and 6 bases from J, leaving 11 bases between. The germline V gene has CDR1 MGHRA and CDR2 YSYEKL. The specimen sequenced was cord blood. The chain recombines TRBV4-1 with TRBJ2-1; D gene ambiguous. This TCR was recovered from a newborn girl in good health. The CDR3 nucleotides are TGCGCCAGCAGCCAAAATCCCCGGTCCAATGAGCAGTTCTTC. Amino acid sequence: CASSQNPRSNEQFF.